These T cell receptor beta chains were read from a single sample in a study of monozygotic twins with inflammatory bowel disease. TCRdb reprocessed the 5' RACE reads and reports one entry per CDR3 protein, with no DNA. This listing includes about 150,000 distinct CDR3 sequences. The sequenced sample was blood. All receptors derive from a human donor with ulcerative colitis or Crohn's disease, or a healthy co-twin of an affected twin (not recorded which). CDR3s include the opening cysteine and the closing phenylalanine or tryptophan.

CASRRTGTYNEQFF,TRBV6-1,14,TRBJ2-1
CASSLVLGWDTEAFF,TRBV7-9,15,TRBJ1-1
CASSQDWGPLSGRAGQFF,TRBV14,18,TRBJ2-1
CASSSGTVSYEQYF,TRBV5-5,14,TRBJ2-7
CASSHTTGRTEAFF,TRBV4-3,14,TRBJ1-1
CASSLEALAGANTDTQYF,TRBV5-1,18,TRBJ2-3
CASSFDIRDEQFF,TRBV12-3/TRBV12-4,13,TRBJ2-1
CSARDQRQLLATGELFF,TRBV20-1,17,TRBJ2-2
CASSPATGNSPLHF,TRBV18,14,TRBJ1-6
CASSYTGFNEQYF,TRBV7-2,13,TRBJ2-7
CASSLGMGQTTNEKLFF,TRBV7-9,17,TRBJ1-4
CAISESGTAPSNEQFF,TRBV10-3,16,TRBJ2-1
CSAIYRDEASQPQHF,TRBV20-1,15,TRBJ1-5
CASSLQVGQPQHF,TRBV3-1,13,TRBJ1-5